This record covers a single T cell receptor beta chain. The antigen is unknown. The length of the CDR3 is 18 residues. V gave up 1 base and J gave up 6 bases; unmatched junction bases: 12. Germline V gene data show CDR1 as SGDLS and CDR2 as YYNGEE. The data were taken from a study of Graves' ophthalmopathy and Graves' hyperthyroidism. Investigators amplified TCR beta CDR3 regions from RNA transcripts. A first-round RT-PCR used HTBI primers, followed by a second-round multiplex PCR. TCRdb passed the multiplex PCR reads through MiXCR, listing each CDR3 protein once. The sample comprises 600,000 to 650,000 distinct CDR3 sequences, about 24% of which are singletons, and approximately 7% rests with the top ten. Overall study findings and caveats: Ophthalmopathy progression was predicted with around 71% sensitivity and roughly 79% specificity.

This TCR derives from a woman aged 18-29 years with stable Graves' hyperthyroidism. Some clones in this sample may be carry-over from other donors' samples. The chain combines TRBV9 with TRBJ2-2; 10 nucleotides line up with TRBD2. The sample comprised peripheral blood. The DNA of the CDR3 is TGTGCCAGCAGCGTACCCAGCGGGGGGGGGATGAGGGCCGGGGAGCTGTTTTTT. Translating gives CASSVPSGGGMRAGELFF.